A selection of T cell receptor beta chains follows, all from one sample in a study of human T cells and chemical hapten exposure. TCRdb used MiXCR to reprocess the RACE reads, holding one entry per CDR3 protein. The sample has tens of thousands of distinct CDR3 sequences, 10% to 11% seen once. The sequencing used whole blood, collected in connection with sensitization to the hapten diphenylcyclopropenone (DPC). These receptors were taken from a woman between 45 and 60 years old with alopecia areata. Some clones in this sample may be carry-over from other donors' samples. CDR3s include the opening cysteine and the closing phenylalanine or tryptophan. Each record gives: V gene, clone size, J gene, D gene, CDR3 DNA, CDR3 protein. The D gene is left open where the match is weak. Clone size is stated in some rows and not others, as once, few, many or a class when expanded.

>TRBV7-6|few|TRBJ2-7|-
TGTGCCAGCAGCTTAGGTAATAGCGGTTCCTACGAGCAGTACTTC
CASSLGNSGSYEQYF
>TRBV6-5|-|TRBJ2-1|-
TGTGCCAGCAGTTATGTCAGGTACAATGAGCAGTTCTTC
CASSYVRYNEQFF
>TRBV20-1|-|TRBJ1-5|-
TGCAGTGCTAGGCTAACGGGGGCTCAGCCCCAGCATTTT
CSARLTGAQPQHF
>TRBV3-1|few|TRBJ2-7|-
TGTGCCAGCAGCCACTCCTCAGCACGCAGAGAGCAGTACTTC
CASSHSSARREQYF
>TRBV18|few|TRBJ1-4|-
TGTGCCAGCTCATTAACAAGGCCGAAAGAGGAAAAACTGTTTTTT
CASSLTRPKEEKLFF
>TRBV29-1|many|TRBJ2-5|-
TGCAGCGTTGGGGGAGCAGGGATTCGTACCCAGTACTTC
CSVGGAGIRTQYF
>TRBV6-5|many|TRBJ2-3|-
TGTGCCAGCAGTTCGGGCTCGGCAGATACGCAGTATTTT
CASSSGSADTQYF
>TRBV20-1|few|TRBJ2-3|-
TGCAGTTCCCCGGGACACCTTAGCACAGATACGCAGTATTTT
CSSPGHLSTDTQYF
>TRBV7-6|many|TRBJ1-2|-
TGTGCCAGCAGCCTGAACCCTAACTATGGCTACACCTTC
CASSLNPNYGYTF
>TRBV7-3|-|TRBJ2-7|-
TGTGCCAGCAGCTTGGCAGTCGGGAACGAGCAGTACTTC
CASSLAVGNEQYF
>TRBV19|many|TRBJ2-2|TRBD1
TGTGCCAGTAGAACAGGGGCGCCCACCGGGGAGCTGTTTTTT
CASRTGAPTGELFF
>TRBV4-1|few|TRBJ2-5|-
TGCGCCAGCAGCCCTCAGCTAGGAGTAGAGACCCAGTACTTC
CASSPQLGVETQYF
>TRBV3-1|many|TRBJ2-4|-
TGTGCCAGCAGCCAAGCTGGGGTTGCCAAAAACATTCAGTACTTC
CASSQAGVAKNIQYF
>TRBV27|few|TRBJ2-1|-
TGTGCCAGCAGGAAAGGAGGGACCTACAATGAGCAGTTCTTC
CASRKGGTYNEQFF
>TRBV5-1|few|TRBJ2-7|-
TGCGCCAGCAGCGGCGCCGGGACGCTCTACGAGCAGTACTTC
CASSGAGTLYEQYF
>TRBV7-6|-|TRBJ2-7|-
TGTGCCAGCAGCTCCACGGGGGAGCAGTACTTC
CASSSTGEQYF
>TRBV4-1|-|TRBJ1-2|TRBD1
TGCGCCAGCAGCCGAGAAGACAGGGGCTATGGCTACACCTTC
CASSREDRGYGYTF
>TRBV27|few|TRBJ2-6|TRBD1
TGTGCCAGCAGTTTTCGACAGGGGGCCTCTGGGGCCAACGTCCTGACTTTC
CASSFRQGASGANVLTF
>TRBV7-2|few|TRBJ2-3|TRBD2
TGTGCCAGCACCCAGAGAGCGGGAGGGCCGGATACGCAGTATTTT
CASTQRAGGPDTQYF
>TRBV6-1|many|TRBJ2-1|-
TGTGCCAGCAGGGGGAGAGTCGCCTACAATGAGCAGTTCTTC
CASRGRVAYNEQFF
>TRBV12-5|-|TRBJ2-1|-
TGTGCTAGTGGTGCGACGCAAGCAGAGCAGTTCTTC
CASGATQAEQFF
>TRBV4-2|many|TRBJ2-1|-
TGTGCCAGCAGCCAAGGGGGGGCCGACTCCTACAATGAGCAGTTCTTC
CASSQGGADSYNEQFF
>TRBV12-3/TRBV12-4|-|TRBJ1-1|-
TGTGCCAGCAGGGTTGGGGGGAAGGTGGAGGAAGCTTTCTTT
CASRVGGKVEEAFF
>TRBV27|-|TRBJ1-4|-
TGTGCCAGCAGAAACGAAAAACTGTTTTTT
CASRNEKLFF
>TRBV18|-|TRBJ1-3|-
TGTGCCAGCTCACTCGCACTGAACTCTGGAAACACCATATATTTT
CASSLALNSGNTIYF
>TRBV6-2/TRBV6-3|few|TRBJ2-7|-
TGTGCCAGCAGTTACGGGACTGGGACTTACGAGCAGTACTTC
CASSYGTGTYEQYF
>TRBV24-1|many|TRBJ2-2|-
TGTGCCACCAGTGATACCAGGCCCACCGGGGAGCTGTTTTTT
CATSDTRPTGELFF
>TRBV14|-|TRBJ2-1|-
TGTGCCAGCAGCAAATGGAGGGAATCGGGTGAGCAGTTCTTC
CASSKWRESGEQFF
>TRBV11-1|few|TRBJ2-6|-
TGTGCCAGCAGCCGTGGGAGCTCTGGGGCCAACGTCCTGACTTTC
CASSRGSSGANVLTF
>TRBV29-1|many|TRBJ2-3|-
TGCAGCGTGGAGGGTTACAGGGTTGTTGGCACAGATACGCAGTATTTT
CSVEGYRVVGTDTQYF
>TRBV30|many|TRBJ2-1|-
TGTGCCTGGGCCGGGACGCCTAATGAGCAGTTCTTC
CAWAGTPNEQFF
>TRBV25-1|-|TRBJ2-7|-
TGTGCCAGCAGTAGACCGGGCCGTCCCGACGACCAGTACTTC
CASSRPGRPDDQYF
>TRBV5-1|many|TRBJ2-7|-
TGCGCCAGCAGCTTGGCGGTCGGATCCTACGAGCAGTACTTC
CASSLAVGSYEQYF
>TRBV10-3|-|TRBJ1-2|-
TGTGCCATCAGCTCGTTAGGGGACTATGGCTACACCTTC
CAISSLGDYGYTF
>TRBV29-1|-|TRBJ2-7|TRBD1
TGCAGCGGGCGAGGTCACAGGGGGACCGAGCAGTACTTC
CSGRGHRGTEQYF
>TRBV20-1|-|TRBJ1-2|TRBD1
TGCAGTGCTAAACGACAGGGGGCGCGCTCTTGGGGCTACACCTTC
CSAKRQGARSWGYTF
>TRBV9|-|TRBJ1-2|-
TGTGCCAGCAGCAACAGAGTCTATGGCTACACCTTC
CASSNRVYGYTF
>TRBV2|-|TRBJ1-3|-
TGTGCCAGCAGTGCCAACTCTGGAAACACCATATATTTT
CASSANSGNTIYF
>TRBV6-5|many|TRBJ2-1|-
TGTGCCAGCAGTTACTCCAACTACAATGAGCAGTTCTTC
CASSYSNYNEQFF
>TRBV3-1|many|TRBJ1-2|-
TGTGCCAGCAGCCAAGGAAACGGGTATGGCTACACCTTC
CASSQGNGYGYTF
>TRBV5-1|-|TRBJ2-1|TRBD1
TGCGCCAGCAGCACCGGGACAGCCACGGATCTTAAGTTCTTC
CASSTGTATDLKFF